Presented here are 8 T cell receptor beta chains from one specimen sequenced in a study of identical twins. TCRdb reprocessed the 5' RACE reads with MiXCR, giving one entry per CDR3 protein. The sample records 510,000 or so distinct CDR3 sequences, roughly 15% being singletons. The same data also went into a second study, on yellow fever vaccine responses in identical twins.

Sequenced sample: CD4+ T cells sorted from blood. Every receptor here comes from a woman between 18 and 30 years old in good health.

This chain connects TRBV5-1 to TRBJ1-1; D may be TRBD1 (5 bases). V lost 4 bases, J lost 4 bases, and 17 bases lay in between. The CDR3 is 15 residues long. Per germline, CDR1 SGHRS and CDR2 YFSETQ. CDR3 in amino acids: CASSHSSGARTEAFF. In nucleotides, the CDR3 is TGCGCCAGCAGCCACTCTTCCGGGGCCCGCACTGAAGCTTTCTTT.

The rearrangement joins TRBV18 to TRBJ2-4, with 7 bases lining up with TRBD1. The germline V gene encodes CDR1 KGHSH and CDR2 LQKENI. Germline trimming cut 0 bases from V and 13 bases from J; bases unmatched to any gene: 3. The CDR3 has 12 residues. The CDR3 region has the DNA TGTGCCAGCTCACCACCGGGACAGAAACAGTACTTC. Its translation is CASSPPGQKQYF.

The rearrangement uses TRBV5-5 and TRBJ1-1; 9 bases are a match to TRBD1. This CDR3 region has 16 residues. With 4 bases clipped from V and 3 bases from J, the junction kept 10 bases outside the gene matches. Per germline, CDR1 SGHKS and CDR2 YYEKEE (reference sequence). The DNA of the CDR3 is TGTGCCAGCAGCAACCCGGGACAGGGTGGGTACACTGAAGCTTTCTTT. Protein sequence: CASSNPGQGGYTEAFF.

The V gene is TRBV7-3, the J gene TRBJ1-6, with unresolved D. This CDR3 comprises 14 residues. V lost 6 bases, J lost 4 bases, and 10 bases lay in between. Germline lookup yields CDR1 SGHTA and CDR2 FQGTGA. The CDR3 loop reads CASSRDVYNSPLHF. The CDR3 nucleotides are TGTGCCAGCAGTAGGGATGTTTATAATTCACCCCTCCACTTT.

This clonotype was detected only a few times. V gene TRBV2 combines with J gene TRBJ2-1; 9 nucleotides align to TRBD2. CDR3 length equals 16 residues. V lost 1 base to trimming and J lost 7 bases; unmatched junction nucleotides: 8. Germline V gene lookup returns CDR1 SNHLY and CDR2 FYNNEI. CDR3 sequence (DNA): TGTGCCAGCAGTGAAGACGCGGGAGGGCCGATGAATGAGCAGTTCTTC. Translating it yields CASSEDAGGPMNEQFF. Together with reference TRBV2 and TRBJ2-1, the CDR3 gives the full variable domain: EPEVTQTPSHQVTQMGQEVILRCVPISNHLYFYWYRQILGQKVEFLVSFYNNEISEKSEIFDDQFSVERPDGSNFTLKIRSTKLEDSAMYFCASSEDAGGPMNEQFFGPGTRLTVL.

This clonotype occurred a few times. The CDR3 region has the DNA TGTGCCAGCCGACAACAGGGGGCGTTTTCAGATACGCAGTATTTT. It codes for CASRQQGAFSDTQYF. The chain recombines TRBV6-1 with TRBJ2-3, with 9 positions matching TRBD1. CDR1 and CDR2 from the germline V gene are MNHNS and SASEGT. V lost 8 bases, J lost 4 bases, and 10 bases stayed unmatched. The CDR3 runs 15 residues.

This clonotype was picked up many times. The V call is TRBV5-1, the J call TRBJ2-1; tentatively, D is TRBD1 (5 bases). Trimming stripped 1 base from V and 8 bases from J, with 13 bases between. Germline V lookup: CDR1 SGHRS, CDR2 YFSETQ. This CDR3 is 14 amino acids long. The CDR3 spells CASSLTGRRDEQFF. The CDR3 DNA reads TGCGCCAGCAGCTTGACAGGTCGACGGGATGAGCAGTTCTTC.

This chain uses TRBV20-1 with TRBJ1-2; a weak D match, TRBD1 (5 bases). The CDR3 is 12 amino acids. The V end lost 3 bases, the J end lost 8 bases, and 13 bases lay between the germline ends. Germline CDR1 is DFQATT and CDR2 is SNEGSKA (reference sequence). The CDR3 is CSARGPLGGYTF. CDR3 DNA sequence: TGCAGTGCTAGGGGGCCCCTTGGGGGCTACACCTTC.